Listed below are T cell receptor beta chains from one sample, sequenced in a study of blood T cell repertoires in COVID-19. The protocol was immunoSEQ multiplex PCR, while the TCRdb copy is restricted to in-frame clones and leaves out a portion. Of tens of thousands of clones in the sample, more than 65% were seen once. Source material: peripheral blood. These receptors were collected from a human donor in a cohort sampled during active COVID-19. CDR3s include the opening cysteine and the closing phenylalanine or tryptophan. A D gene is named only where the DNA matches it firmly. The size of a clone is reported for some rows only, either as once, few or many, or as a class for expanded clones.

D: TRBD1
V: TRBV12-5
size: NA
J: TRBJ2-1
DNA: TGTGCTAGTGGTTTGGACGACAGGGGCAATGAGCAGTTCTTC
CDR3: CASGLDDRGNEQFF

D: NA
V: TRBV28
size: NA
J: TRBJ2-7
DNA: TGTGCCAGCAGTTTAGCGGGGGCCCTCTACGAGCAGTACTTC
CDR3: CASSLAGALYEQYF

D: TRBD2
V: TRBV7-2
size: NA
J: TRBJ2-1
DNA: TGTGCCAGCAGCTCCGGGACTAGAGTTTACAATGAGCAGTTCTTC
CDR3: CASSSGTRVYNEQFF

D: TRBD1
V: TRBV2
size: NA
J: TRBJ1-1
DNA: TGTGCCAGCACTTCAGGGGGCGAGTACACTGAAGCTTTCTTT
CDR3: CASTSGGEYTEAFF

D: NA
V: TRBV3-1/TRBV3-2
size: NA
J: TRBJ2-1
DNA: TGTGCCAGCAGCCCTAGTAGGACAGAGAACAATGAGCAGTTCTTC
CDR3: CASSPSRTENNEQFF

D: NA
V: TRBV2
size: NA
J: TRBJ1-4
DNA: TGTGCCAGCAGTGAAGGGCAGGGAGGTGAAAAACTGTTTTTT
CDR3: CASSEGQGGEKLFF

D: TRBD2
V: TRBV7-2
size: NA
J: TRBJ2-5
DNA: TGTGCCAGCAGCCGTCGGGCTAGCGGGCTCCAAGAGACCCAGTACTTC
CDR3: CASSRRASGLQETQYF

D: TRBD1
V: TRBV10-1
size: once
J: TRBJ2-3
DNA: TGCGCCAGCAGTGAGGCCCGGACAGGGGGCACAGATACGCAGTATTTT
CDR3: CASSEARTGGTDTQYF

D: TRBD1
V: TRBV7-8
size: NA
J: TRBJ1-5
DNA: TGTGCCAGCAGCCCACCGGACAGGGGGCGCGGACAGCCCCAGCATTTT
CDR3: CASSPPDRGRGQPQHF

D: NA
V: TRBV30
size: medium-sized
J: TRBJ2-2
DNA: TGTGCCTGGCTTCCGCCAGTGAACACCGGGGAGCTGTTTTTT
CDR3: CAWLPPVNTGELFF

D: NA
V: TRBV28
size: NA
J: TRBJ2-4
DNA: TGTGCCAGCAGCACTAGAACGGGACACATAAACATTCAGTACTTC
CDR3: CASSTRTGHINIQYF

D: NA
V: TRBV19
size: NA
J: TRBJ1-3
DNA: TGTGCCAGTAGTAGAGGACAGCACTCTGGAAACACCATATATTTT
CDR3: CASSRGQHSGNTIYF

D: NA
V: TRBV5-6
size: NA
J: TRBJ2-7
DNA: TGTGCCAGCAGCTTTCACAGGATTTACGAGCAGTACTTC
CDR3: CASSFHRIYEQYF

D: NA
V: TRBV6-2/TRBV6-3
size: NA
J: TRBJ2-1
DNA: TGTGCCAGCAGTTACTCCGGGACTCTCCAATACAATGAGCAGTTCTTC
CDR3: CASSYSGTLQYNEQFF

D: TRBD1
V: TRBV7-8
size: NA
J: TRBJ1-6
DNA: TGTGCCAGCAGCTTATTTTCGGCGACAGGGGGAATTTCACCCCTCCACTTT
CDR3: CASSLFSATGGISPLHF

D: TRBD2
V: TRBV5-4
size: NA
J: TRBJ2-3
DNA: TGTGCCAGCAGCTTGGGGAGCGGGGGGGAGGTTGGCACAGATACGCAGTATTTT
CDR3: CASSLGSGGEVGTDTQYF

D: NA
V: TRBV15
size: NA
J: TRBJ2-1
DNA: TGTGCCACCAGCAGAGAACAGGGGACTTACAATGAGCAGTTCTTC
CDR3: CATSREQGTYNEQFF

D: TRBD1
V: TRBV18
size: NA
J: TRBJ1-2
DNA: TGTGCCAGCTCACCACAAGCGGGACAGGGCTACAACTATGGCTACACCTTC
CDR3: CASSPQAGQGYNYGYTF

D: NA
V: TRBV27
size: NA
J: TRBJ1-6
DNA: TGTGCCAGCAGATTACTAACGACAGGCTATAATTCACCCCTCCACTTT
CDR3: CASRLLTTGYNSPLHF

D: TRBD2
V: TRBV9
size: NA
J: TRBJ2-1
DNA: TGTGCCAGCAGCAGGACTAGAGCCTACAATGAGCAGTTCTTC
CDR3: CASSRTRAYNEQFF

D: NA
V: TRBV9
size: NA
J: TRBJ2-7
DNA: TGTGCCAGCAGCGGGGGCCTCCTTGGCGAGCAGTACTTC
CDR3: CASSGGLLGEQYF

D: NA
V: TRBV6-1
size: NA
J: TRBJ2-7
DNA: TGTGCCAGCAGTGAAGCTCGCGGGACAGCCCGAGGTATCATCCACGAGCAGTACTTC
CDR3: CASSEARGTARGIIHEQYF

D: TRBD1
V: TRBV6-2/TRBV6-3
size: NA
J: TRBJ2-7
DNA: TGTGCCAGCAGTTACTCTTTTCGGGGACAGGCGAAAGAGCAGTACTTC
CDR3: CASSYSFRGQAKEQYF

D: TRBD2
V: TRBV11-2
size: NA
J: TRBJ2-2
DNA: TGTGCCAGCAGCTTAACGGGAGGTACCGGGGAGCTGTTTTTT
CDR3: CASSLTGGTGELFF

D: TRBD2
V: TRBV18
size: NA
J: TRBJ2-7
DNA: TGTGCCAGCTCACCGGTTCGCGGGGGTTCCTACGAGCAGTACTTC
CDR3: CASSPVRGGSYEQYF

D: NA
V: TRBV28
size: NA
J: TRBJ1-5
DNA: TGTGCCAGCAGAGCTACAGGGTACAGTCAGCCCCAGCATTTT
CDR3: CASRATGYSQPQHF

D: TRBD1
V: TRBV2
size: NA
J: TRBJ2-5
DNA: TGTGCCAGCAGTGACCCCGACAGGGGAGAGACCCAGTACTTC
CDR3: CASSDPDRGETQYF

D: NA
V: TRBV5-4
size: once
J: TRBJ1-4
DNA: TGTGCCAGCAGCTTGTACCAGGGAGGTAATGAAAAACTGTTTTTT
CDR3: CASSLYQGGNEKLFF

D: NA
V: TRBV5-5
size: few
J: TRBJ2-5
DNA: TGTGCCAGCAGCTTGGGAGTCACAGTCCAAGAGACCCAGTACTTC
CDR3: CASSLGVTVQETQYF

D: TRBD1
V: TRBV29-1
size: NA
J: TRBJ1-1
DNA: TGCAGCGTGGGGACAGGGGGAAGTCGGGAAGCTTTCTTT
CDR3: CSVGTGGSREAFF

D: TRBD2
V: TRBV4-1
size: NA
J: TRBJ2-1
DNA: TGCGCCAGCAGCCAAGAGTTTCTCGCGGGGGGGCTAGAGGTCCAGTTCTTC
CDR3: CASSQEFLAGGLEVQFF

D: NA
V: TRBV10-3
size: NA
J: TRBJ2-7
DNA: TGTGCCATCAGTGAAGACAGGAACTCCTACGAGCAGTACTTC
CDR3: CAISEDRNSYEQYF

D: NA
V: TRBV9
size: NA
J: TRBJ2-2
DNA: TGTGCCAGCAGCTCGGTGTCCGCGAACACCGGGGAGCTGTTTTTT
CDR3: CASSSVSANTGELFF

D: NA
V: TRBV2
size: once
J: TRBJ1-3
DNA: TGTGCCAGCAAAGGACCAGGGGGAAACACCATATATTTT
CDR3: CASKGPGGNTIYF

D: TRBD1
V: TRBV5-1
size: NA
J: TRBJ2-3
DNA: TGCGCCAGCAGCTGGACAGGGGCAGATACGCAGTATTTT
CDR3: CASSWTGADTQYF

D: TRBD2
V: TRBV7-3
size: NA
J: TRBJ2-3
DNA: TGTGCCAGCAGCTCCCTAAAGAACCGGACTAGCAGAGGCACAGATACGCAGTATTTT
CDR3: CASSSLKNRTSRGTDTQYF

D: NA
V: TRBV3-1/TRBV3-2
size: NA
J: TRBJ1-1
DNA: TGTGCCAGCAGCCAAGATCAGGCCGCCACTGAAGCTTTCTTT
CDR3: CASSQDQAATEAFF

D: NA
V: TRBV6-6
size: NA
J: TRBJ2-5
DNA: TGTGCCAGCAGTTTACAGGGCGTAGAGACCCAGTACTTC
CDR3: CASSLQGVETQYF

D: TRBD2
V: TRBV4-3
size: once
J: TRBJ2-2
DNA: TGCGCCAGCAGCCCCGGGGGGGCATCCACCGGGGAGCTGTTTTTT
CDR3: CASSPGGASTGELFF

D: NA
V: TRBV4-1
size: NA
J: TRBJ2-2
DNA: TGCGCCAGCAGCCAAGACGAAGACAGCTCGAACACCGGGGAGCTGTTTTTT
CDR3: CASSQDEDSSNTGELFF

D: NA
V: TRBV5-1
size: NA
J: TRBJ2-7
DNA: TGCGCCAGCAGAGTCAGGGGTGGCGAGCAGTACTTC
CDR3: CASRVRGGEQYF

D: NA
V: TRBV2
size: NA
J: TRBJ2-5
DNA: TGTGCCAGCGGCTCAGAGACCCAGTACTTC
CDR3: CASGSETQYF

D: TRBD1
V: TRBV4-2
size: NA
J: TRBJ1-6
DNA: TGTGCCAGCAGCATGGACAGGGGGCAGAGCTCCTATAATTCACCCCTCCACTTT
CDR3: CASSMDRGQSSYNSPLHF

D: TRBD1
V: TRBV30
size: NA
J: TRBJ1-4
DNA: TGTGCCTGGAGCCGGGACAGCATAAATGAAAAACTGTTTTTT
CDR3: CAWSRDSINEKLFF

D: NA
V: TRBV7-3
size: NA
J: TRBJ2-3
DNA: TGTGCCAGCAGCTTGGGACTCTTCACAGATACGCAGTATTTT
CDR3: CASSLGLFTDTQYF

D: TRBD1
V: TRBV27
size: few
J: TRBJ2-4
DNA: TGTGCCAGCAGTTTGAGGGGGCAGGGCATTCAGTACTTC
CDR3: CASSLRGQGIQYF

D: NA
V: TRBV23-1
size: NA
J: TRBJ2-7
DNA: TGCGCCAGCAGACCCGGGACTCCTAACCGCTCCTACGAGCAGTACTTC
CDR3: CASRPGTPNRSYEQYF

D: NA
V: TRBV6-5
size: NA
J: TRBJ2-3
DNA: TGTGCCAGCAGTTACTCCGGACCGGCAGGGTCAGATACGCAGTATTTT
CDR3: CASSYSGPAGSDTQYF

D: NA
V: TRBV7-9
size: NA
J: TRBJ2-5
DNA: TGTGCCAGCAGCTTAGACAGGTACCAAGAGACCCAGTACTTC
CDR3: CASSLDRYQETQYF

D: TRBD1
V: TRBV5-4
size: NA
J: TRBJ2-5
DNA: TGTGCCAGCAGCCCGAGGACAGGGGGATTTAGAGAGACCCAGTACTTC
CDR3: CASSPRTGGFRETQYF

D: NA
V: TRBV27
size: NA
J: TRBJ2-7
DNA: TGTGCCAGCCGGGCGGGGGCGGGCTACGAGCAGTACTTC
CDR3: CASRAGAGYEQYF

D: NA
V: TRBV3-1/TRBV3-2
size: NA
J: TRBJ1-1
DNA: TGTGCCAGCAGCCAACGTTCCCGGGGGGACGACACTGAAGCTTTCTTT
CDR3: CASSQRSRGDDTEAFF

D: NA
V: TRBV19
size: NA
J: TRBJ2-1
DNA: TGTGCCAGTAGTCCGACAGGTAGCAGCTCCTACAATGAGCAGTTCTTC
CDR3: CASSPTGSSSYNEQFF

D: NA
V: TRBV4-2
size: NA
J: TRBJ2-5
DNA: TGTGCCAGCAGCCAAGAGAGGGGGGGCGCAGAGACCCAGTACTTC
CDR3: CASSQERGGAETQYF

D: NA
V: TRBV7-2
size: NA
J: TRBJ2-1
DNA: TGTGCCAGCAGCTTAGTGGGGCTCTCCTACAATGAGCAGTTCTTC
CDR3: CASSLVGLSYNEQFF

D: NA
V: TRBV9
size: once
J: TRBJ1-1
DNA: TGTGCCAGCAGCGTAATACAGGGTGGGAACACTGAAGCTTTCTTT
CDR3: CASSVIQGGNTEAFF

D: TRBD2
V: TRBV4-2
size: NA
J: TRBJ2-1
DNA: TGTGCCAGCAGCCAAGACTGGCTAGCGGAGGACAATGAGCAGTTCTTC
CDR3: CASSQDWLAEDNEQFF

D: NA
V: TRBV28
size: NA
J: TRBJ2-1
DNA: TGTGCCAGCAGTTCCCCAGGGGATCACAATGAGCAGTTCTTC
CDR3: CASSSPGDHNEQFF

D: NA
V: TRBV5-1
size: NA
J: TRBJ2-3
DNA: TGCGCCACCAAGACTGGTAGCTCCACAGATACGCAGTATTTT
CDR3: CATKTGSSTDTQYF